The clone carrying this TCR beta chain was seen a handful of times. TCRdb independently ran MiXCR on the 5' RACE reads; one entry per CDR3 protein. Among around 570,000 distinct CDR3 sequences listed, roughly 9.5% were seen once. The data belong to a study of identical twins. The CDR3 loop spans 16 amino acids. V lost 2 bases to trimming and J lost 5 bases, with 15 bases between them. Germline lookup yields CDR1 LGHDT and CDR2 YNNKEL (reference sequence). The sample also formed part of further work on yellow fever vaccine responses in identical twins.

The chain uses TRBV3-1 and TRBJ1-4; D is perhaps TRBD1 (6 bases). The sequence was collected from a woman aged 18-29 years in good health. The sequenced sample was PBMCs. The DNA for the CDR3 is TGTGCCAGCAGCCAAAGCGCAGGCGGGGGCAATGAAAAACTGTTTTTT. Encoded protein: CASSQSAGGGNEKLFF. Looking up the rest from reference TRBV3-1 and TRBJ1-4 gives the full variable domain: DTAVSQTPKYLVTQMGNDKSIKCEQNLGHDTMYWYKQDSKKFLKIMFSYNNKELIINETVPNRFSPKSPDKAHLNLHINSLELGDSAVYFCASSQSAGGGNEKLFFGSGTQLSVL.